The rows below give T cell receptor beta chains drawn from one sample of a study of beta chain features in type 1 diabetes. The repertoire was sequenced with immunoSEQ multiplex PCR; TCRdb's copy has only in-frame clones and lacks some. The sample contains about 240,000 clones, roughly 14% of which appear only once. What was sequenced was naive CD4+ T cells from blood. The receptors were sampled from a man aged 25-45 years with type 1 diabetes. Both conserved end residues are part of each CDR3. D genes are given only for firm matches. A row's size may be missing; if present it is once, few, many or a size class.

j_call: TRBJ2-7
cdr3_length: 13
v_call: TRBV4-1
d_call: .
clone_size: .
cdr3_nt: TGCGCCAGCAGGCCTACAGGGACCCACGAGCAGTACTTC
cdr3_aa: CASRPTGTHEQYF

j_call: TRBJ2-5
cdr3_length: 12
v_call: TRBV29-1
d_call: .
clone_size: .
cdr3_nt: TGCAGCGTTGGACAGATACAAGAGACCCAGTACTTC
cdr3_aa: CSVGQIQETQYF

j_call: TRBJ1-1
cdr3_length: 14
v_call: TRBV30
d_call: TRBD1
clone_size: .
cdr3_nt: TGTGCCTGGAGAGGGACAGGCTTGCGGGCTGAAGCTTTCTTT
cdr3_aa: CAWRGTGLRAEAFF

j_call: TRBJ2-3
cdr3_length: 13
v_call: TRBV5-4
d_call: .
clone_size: .
cdr3_nt: TGTGCCAGCAGCTTATTAGCGGTAGATACGCAGTATTTT
cdr3_aa: CASSLLAVDTQYF

j_call: TRBJ2-7
cdr3_length: 14
v_call: TRBV29-1
d_call: .
clone_size: .
cdr3_nt: TGCAGCGTTAGGCCTTTCTCAGGGGCCTACGAGCAGTACTTC
cdr3_aa: CSVRPFSGAYEQYF

j_call: TRBJ2-7
cdr3_length: 14
v_call: TRBV5-1
d_call: .
clone_size: .
cdr3_nt: TGCGCCAGCAGCTCGGGACTGGGGGGCTACGAGCAGTACTTC
cdr3_aa: CASSSGLGGYEQYF

j_call: TRBJ2-5
cdr3_length: 12
v_call: TRBV6-5
d_call: TRBD1
clone_size: .
cdr3_nt: TGTGCCAGCAGCACAGGGGATAGGACCCAGTACTTC
cdr3_aa: CASSTGDRTQYF

j_call: TRBJ2-3
cdr3_length: 12
v_call: TRBV19
d_call: .
clone_size: .
cdr3_nt: TGTGCCAGTAGTATAGACCAAGATACGCAGTATTTT
cdr3_aa: CASSIDQDTQYF

j_call: TRBJ1-1
cdr3_length: 13
v_call: TRBV19
d_call: .
clone_size: .
cdr3_nt: TGTGCCAGTATTGGGCAGGGGCTCTCTGAAGCTTTCTTT
cdr3_aa: CASIGQGLSEAFF

j_call: TRBJ2-5
cdr3_length: 10
v_call: TRBV20-1
d_call: .
clone_size: .
cdr3_nt: TGCAGTGCTCTGGCAGAGGCCCAGTACTTC
cdr3_aa: CSALAEAQYF

j_call: TRBJ2-1
cdr3_length: 13
v_call: TRBV6-9
d_call: .
clone_size: .
cdr3_nt: TGTGCCAGCAGTTATTCGAAGAGGCCAGGGGAGTTCTTC
cdr3_aa: CASSYSKRPGEFF

j_call: TRBJ2-2
cdr3_length: 16
v_call: TRBV7-2
d_call: TRBD1
clone_size: few
cdr3_nt: TGTGCCAGCAGCTGGACCGGGACAGGGGTAACCGGGGAGCTGTTTTTT
cdr3_aa: CASSWTGTGVTGELFF

j_call: TRBJ1-2
cdr3_length: 16
v_call: TRBV6-1
d_call: .
clone_size: few
cdr3_nt: TGTGCCAGCAGTGATTATAGGGAGACCGATAACTATGGCTACACCTTC
cdr3_aa: CASSDYRETDNYGYTF

j_call: TRBJ2-2
cdr3_length: 14
v_call: TRBV6-5
d_call: TRBD1
clone_size: few
cdr3_nt: TGTGCCAGCAGAAGGGGGCAGGACACCGGGGAGCTGTTTTTT
cdr3_aa: CASRRGQDTGELFF

j_call: TRBJ1-6
cdr3_length: 15
v_call: TRBV2
d_call: .
clone_size: .
cdr3_nt: TGTGCCAGCAGTGCAGGACACAGCTATAATTCACCCCTCCACTTT
cdr3_aa: CASSAGHSYNSPLHF

j_call: TRBJ2-3
cdr3_length: 14
v_call: TRBV19
d_call: .
clone_size: .
cdr3_nt: TGTGCCAGTAGTAGAAGCGGGAGCACAGATACGCAGTATTTT
cdr3_aa: CASSRSGSTDTQYF

j_call: TRBJ1-2
cdr3_length: 13
v_call: TRBV5-8
d_call: TRBD1
clone_size: few
cdr3_nt: TGTGCCAGCAGCCCGGGGACAGTCTATGGCTACACCTTC
cdr3_aa: CASSPGTVYGYTF

j_call: TRBJ2-1
cdr3_length: 15
v_call: TRBV5-6
d_call: .
clone_size: few
cdr3_nt: TGTGCCAGCAGCGAAAGGCCAGGGGGAGGCAATGAGCAGTTCTTC
cdr3_aa: CASSERPGGGNEQFF

j_call: TRBJ1-1
cdr3_length: 14
v_call: TRBV2
d_call: TRBD1
clone_size: .
cdr3_nt: TGTGCCAGCAGTCCGAGTGGACAGGGGACTGAAGCTTTCTTT
cdr3_aa: CASSPSGQGTEAFF

j_call: TRBJ2-7
cdr3_length: 11
v_call: TRBV6-6
d_call: .
clone_size: .
cdr3_nt: TGTGCCAGCAGCCCGGACACCGAGCAGTACTTC
cdr3_aa: CASSPDTEQYF

j_call: TRBJ2-4
cdr3_length: 17
v_call: TRBV21-1
d_call: .
clone_size: .
cdr3_nt: TGTGCCAGCAGCATACCACCCGACAGGGAAGGGAAAAACATTCAGTACTTC
cdr3_aa: CASSIPPDREGKNIQYF

j_call: TRBJ1-2
cdr3_length: 15
v_call: TRBV19
d_call: TRBD1
clone_size: .
cdr3_nt: TGTGCCAGTAGTCCCAGGGACAGAGCTAACTATGGCTACACCTTC
cdr3_aa: CASSPRDRANYGYTF

j_call: TRBJ2-4
cdr3_length: 17
v_call: TRBV4-1
d_call: .
clone_size: few
cdr3_nt: TGCGCCAGCAGCCAAGGCGGAGCAATACTAGCCAAAAACATTCAGTACTTC
cdr3_aa: CASSQGGAILAKNIQYF

j_call: TRBJ2-4
cdr3_length: 19
v_call: TRBV4-2
d_call: TRBD2
clone_size: few
cdr3_nt: TGTGCCAGCAGCCAACGGACTAGCGGGGGGGTAGTAGCCAAAAACATTCAGTACTTC
cdr3_aa: CASSQRTSGGVVAKNIQYF

j_call: TRBJ2-7
cdr3_length: 14
v_call: TRBV7-9
d_call: .
clone_size: .
cdr3_nt: TGTGCCAGCAGCTTACAGGGCAGGAGAAGCGAGCAGTACTTC
cdr3_aa: CASSLQGRRSEQYF

j_call: TRBJ1-5
cdr3_length: 14
v_call: TRBV19
d_call: .
clone_size: few
cdr3_nt: TGTGCCACCACCGGGTTCCCTAGCGGTCAGCCCCAGCATTTT
cdr3_aa: CATTGFPSGQPQHF

j_call: TRBJ1-6
cdr3_length: 15
v_call: TRBV7-2
d_call: TRBD1
clone_size: .
cdr3_nt: TGTGCCAGCAGCTTAGCCAGGGGGTATAATTCACCCCTCCACTTT
cdr3_aa: CASSLARGYNSPLHF

j_call: TRBJ2-7
cdr3_length: 13
v_call: TRBV7-2
d_call: .
clone_size: .
cdr3_nt: TGTGCCAGCCAAGGCCAGGTCTACCACGAGCAGTACTTC
cdr3_aa: CASQGQVYHEQYF

j_call: TRBJ1-4
cdr3_length: 16
v_call: TRBV7-9
d_call: .
clone_size: .
cdr3_nt: TGTGCCAGCAGCCCTGGGGGCTCGACGACGGGTGAAAAACTGTTTTTT
cdr3_aa: CASSPGGSTTGEKLFF

j_call: TRBJ2-7
cdr3_length: 13
v_call: TRBV7-4
d_call: TRBD2
clone_size: .
cdr3_nt: TGTGCCAGCAGACATCTAGCGGAAGAAGAGCAGTACTTC
cdr3_aa: CASRHLAEEEQYF

j_call: TRBJ2-7
cdr3_length: 17
v_call: TRBV18
d_call: .
clone_size: few
cdr3_nt: TGTGCCAGCTCACCCTTCACCCCAGAGGGAAACGCCTACGAGCAGTACTTC
cdr3_aa: CASSPFTPEGNAYEQYF

j_call: TRBJ1-1
cdr3_length: 12
v_call: TRBV2
d_call: .
clone_size: .
cdr3_nt: TGTGCCAGCGAACGTGACAGGACTGAAGCTTTCTTT
cdr3_aa: CASERDRTEAFF

j_call: TRBJ1-6
cdr3_length: 17
v_call: TRBV27
d_call: TRBD1
clone_size: .
cdr3_nt: TGTGCCAGCAGTTTAAAGGCCCGGACAGGGGAGACTTCACCCCTCCACTTT
cdr3_aa: CASSLKARTGETSPLHF

j_call: TRBJ2-5
cdr3_length: 13
v_call: TRBV10-2
d_call: .
clone_size: few
cdr3_nt: TGCGCCAGCAGAATCGCAGGGCAAGAGACCCAGTACTTC
cdr3_aa: CASRIAGQETQYF

j_call: TRBJ1-1
cdr3_length: 13
v_call: TRBV18
d_call: .
clone_size: few
cdr3_nt: TGTGCCAGCTCGCCCCAGGACAGCTCTGAAGCTTTCTTT
cdr3_aa: CASSPQDSSEAFF

j_call: TRBJ2-7
cdr3_length: 14
v_call: TRBV19
d_call: TRBD2
clone_size: few
cdr3_nt: TGTGCCAGTAGTATAGACGGGAGGTCCTACGAGCAGTACTTC
cdr3_aa: CASSIDGRSYEQYF

j_call: TRBJ2-1
cdr3_length: 14
v_call: TRBV19
d_call: .
clone_size: few
cdr3_nt: TGTGCCAGTAAGAACCCAGGGATCCACAATGAGCAGTTCTTC
cdr3_aa: CASKNPGIHNEQFF

j_call: TRBJ1-2
cdr3_length: 15
v_call: TRBV9
d_call: .
clone_size: .
cdr3_nt: TGTGCCAGCAGCCCGCGAACGACAGGTACAATAGTCTACACCTTC
cdr3_aa: CASSPRTTGTIVYTF

j_call: TRBJ2-1
cdr3_length: 15
v_call: TRBV10-3
d_call: .
clone_size: .
cdr3_nt: TGTGCCATCAGTGAGTCAGCCGATTACTACAATGAGCAGTTCTTC
cdr3_aa: CAISESADYYNEQFF

j_call: TRBJ2-5
cdr3_length: 16
v_call: TRBV2
d_call: TRBD2
clone_size: .
cdr3_nt: TGTGCCAGCACCCGGGGGTCTAGCGGAACCCAAGAGACCCAGTACTTC
cdr3_aa: CASTRGSSGTQETQYF

j_call: TRBJ2-7
cdr3_length: 14
v_call: TRBV30
d_call: .
clone_size: .
cdr3_nt: TGTGCCTGGAGACTGGACAGCAGAACCTACGAGCAGTACTTC
cdr3_aa: CAWRLDSRTYEQYF

j_call: TRBJ2-3
cdr3_length: 12
v_call: TRBV7-9
d_call: .
clone_size: few
cdr3_nt: TGTGCCAGCAGCTTAGTCGCGGATACGCAGTATTTT
cdr3_aa: CASSLVADTQYF

j_call: TRBJ1-1
cdr3_length: 15
v_call: TRBV4-1
d_call: .
clone_size: few
cdr3_nt: TGCGCCAGCAGCCAAGAAGGGAGTTTGAACACTGAAGCTTTCTTT
cdr3_aa: CASSQEGSLNTEAFF

j_call: TRBJ1-1
cdr3_length: 18
v_call: TRBV18
d_call: .
clone_size: .
cdr3_nt: TGTGCCAGCTCACCACCGTGGTCACCGGGGAGGGGAAACACTGAAGCTTTCTTT
cdr3_aa: CASSPPWSPGRGNTEAFF

j_call: TRBJ1-5
cdr3_length: 14
v_call: TRBV6-5
d_call: .
clone_size: few
cdr3_nt: TGTGCCAGCAGGTCAGGGGACGGCAATCAGCCCCAGCATTTT
cdr3_aa: CASRSGDGNQPQHF